This T cell receptor (beta chain) was documented in a study of blood T cell repertoires in COVID-19. Study as a whole: The United States, Italy and Spain supplied acute and convalescent COVID-19 samples.

Using immunoSEQ multiplex PCR, the repertoire was profiled, and TCRdb retains in-frame clones only, with some absent. The table has around 120,000 clones, 90% seen once. The CDR3 sequence is 13 residues long. V shed 6 bases and J 3 bases; nucleotides not matched to a gene: 4. Germline CDR1 reads KGHDR; CDR2 reads SFDVKD. This chain links TRBV24-1 with TRBJ2-7, with 7 bases matching TRBD1. The TCR sequence derives from a woman aged 60-75 years with COVID-19, enrolled during active disease. The specimen was peripheral blood. CDR3 coding DNA: TGTGCCACCAGTCGGACAGGAGGCTACGAGCAGTACTTC. Translated: CATSRTGGYEQYF.